The 13 T cell receptor beta chains presented below share a single source sample, sequenced in a study of T cell changes during pregnancy in multiple sclerosis. TCRdb's table, derived via immunoSEQ multiplex PCR, lists solely in-frame clones and lacks some. Of over 50,000 clones in the sample, around nine tenths were seen once. Sequences were obtained from peripheral blood from another person, used as feeder cells. The receptors were gathered from a human donor whose cells served as feeder cells for cultures in a pregnancy study.

V gene TRBV5-1 combines with J gene TRBJ2-7, with TRBD2 matching 12 bases. Germline trimming cut 3 bases from V and 1 base from J; bases unmatched to any gene: 2. The germline gives CDR1 SGHRS, CDR2 YFSETQ. CDR3 length equals 15 residues. The CDR3 region is CASSWLAGGSYEQYF. For the CDR3, the DNA is TGCGCCAGCAGCTGGCTAGCGGGAGGGTCCTACGAGCAGTACTTC. Full variable domain (remainder filled in from reference TRBV5-1 and TRBJ2-7): KAGVTQTPRYLIKTRGQQVTLSCSPISGHRSVSWYQQTPGQGLQFLFEYFSETQRNKGNFPGRFSGRQFSNSRSEMNVSTLELGDSALYLCASSWLAGGSYEQYFGPGTRLTVT.

This clone was found once. The rearrangement uses TRBV6-1 and TRBJ2-5; D unresolved. The germline gives CDR1 MNHNS, CDR2 SASEGT. Trimming shortened V by 11 bases and J by 3 bases, and 16 bases separated the two germline ends. The CDR3 totals 13 residues. CDR3: CAAEPWAEETQYF. In nucleotides, the CDR3 is TGTGCCGCAGAACCGTGGGCAGAAGAGACCCAGTACTTC.

The chain couples TRBV6-1 to TRBJ1-5, with D unclear. CDR1 and CDR2 (germline): MNHNS, SASEGT. The CDR3 length is 15 residues. V gave up 8 bases and J gave up 2 bases, with 16 bases separating them. CDR3 protein: CASVSPGLRNQPQHF. The DNA of the CDR3 is TGTGCCAGCGTATCTCCAGGTCTCCGCAATCAGCCCCAGCATTTT.

CDR3 residues: CASSQDRGAGYTF. Written as DNA, the CDR3 is TGTGCCAGCAGCCAGGACAGGGGAGCTGGCTACACCTTC. This chain connects TRBV5-6 to TRBJ1-2; 9 nucleotides agree with TRBD1. CDR1 is SGHDT, CDR2 YYEEEE, per germline. Trimming removed 4 bases from V and 7 bases from J; junction bases left unmatched: 5. The CDR3 is 13 amino acids.

V and J are TRBV19 and TRBJ1-5; 8 bases map to TRBD1. The CDR3 has 16 amino acids. The germline V gene encodes CDR1 LNHDA and CDR2 SQIVND (reference sequence). After removal of 7 bases from V and 3 bases from J, the junction contained 11 bases not matched to a gene. This CDR3 is CASNPGQVFDNQPQHF. The CDR3 nucleotides are TGTGCCAGTAATCCGGGACAGGTTTTTGACAATCAGCCCCAGCATTTT.

This clone was observed a handful of times. This chain uses TRBV11-2 with TRBJ1-2; 9 bases map to TRBD1. The trim removed 5 bases at V and 4 bases at J, leaving 5 bases unmatched. Germline CDR1 SGHAT, CDR2 FQNNGV. CDR3 length: 14 residues. The chain's CDR3 is CASSPPTGGYGYTF. Here the CDR3 DNA reads TGTGCCAGCAGCCCCCCGACAGGGGGCTATGGCTACACCTTC.

The chain recombines TRBV27 with TRBJ2-3, with a tentative D call TRBD2 (5 bases). There are 16 residues in the CDR3. Per the germline V gene, CDR1 is MNHEY and CDR2 is SMNVEV (reference sequence). V was clipped by 3 bases and J by 1 base, with 14 bases between them. The DNA of the CDR3 is TGTGCCAGCAGTTTCGACTACGGCGGCCGCACAGATACGCAGTATTTT. Its translation is CASSFDYGGRTDTQYF.

This sequence joins TRBV20-1 and TRBJ2-3; D gene unclear. Deletions cut 3 bases from V and 6 bases from J, with 4 bases between. This CDR3 has 10 amino acids. The germline V gene encodes CDR1 DFQATT and CDR2 SNEGSKA (reference sequence). The CDR3 sequence: CSARKDTQYF. CDR3 sequence (DNA): TGCAGTGCTAGGAAGGATACGCAGTATTTT.

This clone was seen a single time. Other DNA sequences in the sample encode the same CDR3. This chain connects TRBV6-1 to TRBJ2-5; 7 bases align to TRBD1. The CDR3 has 15 amino acids. Trimming took 2 bases from V and 2 from J; bases not matched to a gene: 5. Germline V gene sequence: CDR1 MNHNS, CDR2 SASEGT. The CDR3 nucleotides are TGTGCCAGCAGTGAATTGGCAGGGGGACAAGAGACCCAGTACTTC. This codes for CASSELAGGQETQYF.

This clone was picked up a small number of times. The chain employs TRBV6-5 and TRBJ1-2; D possibly corresponds to TRBD1 (6 bases). The CDR3 is made up of 14 amino acids. Trimming removed 8 bases at V and 1 base at J, with 14 bases between. Germline V lookup: CDR1 MNHEY, CDR2 SVGAGI. CDR3 in amino acids: CASGSGTLNYGYTF. For the CDR3, the DNA is TGTGCCAGCGGCTCCGGGACACTTAACTATGGCTACACCTTC.

This clone showed up just once. This chain joins TRBV7-9 and TRBJ1-1; 8 bases align to TRBD1. Germline CDR1 reads SEHNR; CDR2 reads FQNEAQ (reference sequence). The CDR3 totals 15 residues. Trimming at V came to 5 bases and at J to 1 base, leaving 6 bases not matched to a gene. This CDR3 is CASSKGDRRNTEAFF. DNA for the CDR3: TGTGCCAGCAGCAAGGGGGACAGGAGGAACACTGAAGCTTTCTTT.

The V call is TRBV5-1, the J call TRBJ2-5, with 8 bases lining up with TRBD2. From germline, CDR1 is SGHRS and CDR2 YFSETQ. V lost 1 base and J lost 5; bases outside the gene matches: 16. The CDR3 contains 18 residues. The CDR3 region is CASSLWRAGRGNVETQYF. The DNA for the CDR3 is TGCGCCAGCAGCTTGTGGAGGGCCGGGAGGGGAAATGTGGAGACCCAGTACTTC.

This sequence joins TRBV7-9 and TRBJ2-1, with 13 bases lining up with TRBD2. J was trimmed by 10 bases and V by 3 bases; bases with no gene match: 3. The CDR3 length is 14 residues. Germline V gene sequence: CDR1 SEHNR, CDR2 FQNEAQ (reference sequence). Here the CDR3 reads CASSFGTSGAEQFF. The CDR3 DNA sequence: TGTGCCAGCAGCTTTGGGACTAGCGGGGCAGAGCAGTTCTTC.